The 32 T cell receptor beta chains reported below all come from one sample, sequenced in a study of cytomegalovirus exposure and HLA in healthy donors. The PCR used 60 Vbeta and 13 Jbeta primers. The protocol was immunoSEQ multiplex PCR, while the TCRdb copy is restricted to in-frame clones and leaves out a portion. In the table there are around 140,000 clones, over 70% of which are singletons. Sequencing used PBMCs. Receptors originate from a man aged 40-49 years in good health and CMV-seronegative.

The gene calls are TRBV5-1 and TRBJ2-3; D possibly corresponds to TRBD2 (6 bases). Germline CDR1 reads SGHRS; CDR2 reads YFSETQ. Between the trimmed V and J ends, which lost 1 base and 7 bases, there was a span of 16 bases. This CDR3 contains 15 residues. CDR3 sequence: CASSLNPGAGYTQYF. For the CDR3, the DNA is TGCGCCAGCAGCTTGAATCCGGGCGCGGGGTATACGCAGTATTTT.

V gene TRBV28 combines with J gene TRBJ2-1; 10 bases align to TRBD1. The CDR3 contains 15 residues. Germline V gene data show CDR1 as MDHEN and CDR2 as SYDVKM. V gave up 6 bases and J gave up 10 bases; unmatched junction bases: 12. CDR3 protein: CASSFHGTGVREQFF. DNA of the CDR3: TGTGCCAGCAGCTTCCACGGGACAGGGGTCCGGGAGCAGTTCTTC.

The rearrangement joins TRBV7-8 to TRBJ1-5; D might be TRBD1 (5 bases). V lost 2 bases, J lost 1 base, and 18 bases lay in between. The CDR3 is 18 residues long. Germline assignment: CDR1 SGHVS and CDR2 FQNEAQ. The CDR3 sequence is CASSLFWGVEASNQPQHF. Written as DNA, the CDR3 is TGTGCCAGCAGCTTATTTTGGGGGGTCGAGGCGAGCAATCAGCCCCAGCATTTT.

In this sample, this clone turned up once. The genes are TRBV28 and TRBJ2-4; 7 bases match TRBD1. V shed 5 bases and J 0 bases; nucleotides not matched to a gene: 4. This CDR3 contains 15 residues. Germline V gene data show CDR1 as MDHEN and CDR2 as SYDVKM. The CDR3 spells CASSTTGKAKNIQYF. The DNA of the CDR3 is TGTGCCAGCAGTACGACAGGGAAAGCCAAAAACATTCAGTACTTC.

The chain recombines TRBV19 with TRBJ1-3; D not certain. V lost 0 bases and J 0 bases, leaving 9 bases between the germline ends. Looked up from germline, CDR1 is LNHDA and CDR2 is SQIVND (reference sequence). This CDR3 spans 16 amino acids. The CDR3 DNA follows: TGTGCCAGTAGTATAGACGGCTGGAGCTCTGGAAACACCATATATTTT. Its protein product is CASSIDGWSSGNTIYF. Looking up the rest from reference TRBV19 and TRBJ1-3 gives the full variable domain: DGGITQSPKYLFRKEGQNVTLSCEQNLNHDAMYWYRQDPGQGLRLIYYSQIVNDFQKGDIAEGYSVSREKKESFPLTVTSAQKNPTAFYLCASSIDGWSSGNTIYFGEGSWLTVV.

The chain uses TRBV7-2 and TRBJ1-2; the match to TRBD1 covers 7 bases. V dropped 5 bases and J dropped 7; count of bases not matched to a gene: 7. Germline CDR1 reads SGHTA; CDR2 reads FQGNSA. The CDR3 length is 13 residues. CDR3 DNA sequence: TGTGCCAGCAGCGCAGCAGGGGGGCTTGGCTACACCTTC. Amino acid sequence: CASSAAGGLGYTF.

The gene calls are TRBV29-1 and TRBJ2-4; TRBD2 aligns across 9 bases. CDR3 length equals 15 residues. V was pared by 6 bases and J by 6 bases, with 12 bases of the junction left unmatched. Germline V gene sequence: CDR1 SQVTM, CDR2 ANQGSEA. CDR3 DNA: TGCAGCGTGGCTGAGGGGGCGGGGGGGAGAAACATTCAGTACTTC. The encoded protein is CSVAEGAGGRNIQYF. Full variable domain (remainder filled in from reference TRBV29-1 and TRBJ2-4): SAVISQKPSRDICQRGTSLTIQCQVDSQVTMMFWYRQQPGQSLTLIATANQGSEATYESGFVIDKFPISRPNLTFSTLTVSNMSPEDSSIYLCSVAEGAGGRNIQYFGAGTRLSVL.

The chain couples TRBV6-1 to TRBJ1-4; D gene unclear. This CDR3 spans 16 amino acids. V was cut by 3 bases and J by 0 bases, with 11 bases left in between. Germline V gene sequence: CDR1 MNHNS, CDR2 SASEGT. CDR3 in amino acids: CASSERGEATNEKLFF. The CDR3 DNA sequence: TGTGCCAGCAGTGAGCGAGGAGAGGCAACTAATGAAAAACTGTTTTTT.

The chain couples TRBV29-1 to TRBJ1-1; tentative D call: TRBD1 (6 bases). CDR1 SQVTM and CDR2 ANQGSEA come from the germline V gene. Trimming took 4 bases from V and 1 from J, leaving 10 bases between them. The CDR3 extends over 13 amino acids. This chain's CDR3 is CSVAGGPNTEAFF. CDR3 bases: TGCAGCGTTGCCGGGGGGCCGAACACTGAAGCTTTCTTT.

The chain links TRBV7-9 to TRBJ1-2, with TRBD1 matching over 8 bases. The V gene's germline CDR1 is SEHNR and CDR2 FQNEAQ (reference sequence). V trimming: 5 bases; J trimming: 1 base; junction bases outside the gene matches: 12. The CDR3 sequence is 17 residues long. CDR3 nucleotides: TGTGCCAGCAGCACCCGGCGGACAGGGCTCGATAACTATGGCTACACCTTC. Its protein product is CASSTRRTGLDNYGYTF.

This clone was counted between two and nine times. This chain uses TRBV28 with TRBJ1-4, with D tentatively TRBD1 (5 bases). Trimming cost V 6 bases and J 8 bases, with 13 bases left between them. This CDR3 is built from 13 residues. Looked up from germline, CDR1 is MDHEN and CDR2 is SYDVKM. Here the CDR3 DNA reads TGTGCCAGCAGCCCCCCATGGGGCGAAAAACTGTTTTTT. Translated, it gives CASSPPWGEKLFF.

The chain joins TRBV29-1 to TRBJ2-3, with D possibly being TRBD1 (6 bases). Trimming pared 3 bases from V and 0 bases from J, leaving 13 bases between. This CDR3 comprises 15 residues. In germline, CDR1 is SQVTM, CDR2 ANQGSEA. The CDR3: CSVDTGQSSTDTQYF. CDR3 bases: TGCAGCGTTGACACTGGACAGAGTAGCACAGATACGCAGTATTTT.

The gene calls are TRBV15 and TRBJ1-5, with TRBD1 matching 9 bases. This CDR3 has 18 residues. The germline gives CDR1 LNHNV, CDR2 YYDKDF (reference sequence). With V trimmed by 2 bases and J by 0 bases, 8 bases remained unmatched. The CDR3, as DNA: TGTGCCACCAGCAGAAGCCGGGACAGGGAATATAGCAATCAGCCCCAGCATTTT. It codes for CATSRSRDREYSNQPQHF.

The chain combines TRBV10-1 with TRBJ2-7; TRBD2 might be the D (9 bases). The germline CDR1 and CDR2 sequences are WNHNN and SYGVQD (reference sequence). V dropped 10 bases and J dropped 3 bases, with 25 bases sitting between them. The CDR3 consists of 16 residues. The DNA for the CDR3 is TGCGCCACCAGCGGGGGGACAGGCGGGCCCGGCTACGAGCAGTACTTC. It yields the protein CATSGGTGGPGYEQYF.

V usage is TRBV4-1 and J usage is TRBJ2-5; 12 bases match TRBD2. Germline lookup yields CDR1 MGHRA and CDR2 YSYEKL. V lost 6 bases to trimming and J lost 2 bases; unmatched junction nucleotides: 13. CDR3 size: 18 residues. The CDR3 bases are TGCGCCAGCAGTCTCGGGACTAGCGGGCCGGGGAGGCAAGAGACCCAGTACTTC. The encoded protein is CASSLGTSGPGRQETQYF.

In DNA form, the CDR3 reads TGTGCCAGCAGTTTCCAGGGGGCGAACACTGAAGCTTTCTTT. It codes for CASSFQGANTEAFF. This chain joins TRBV28 and TRBJ1-1, with 8 nucleotides matching TRBD1. The CDR3 is 14 amino acids. The germline CDR1 and CDR2 sequences are MDHEN and SYDVKM. The J segment lost 1 base and the V segment lost 3 bases, leaving 1 base of the junction unmatched.

The genes are TRBV7-2 and TRBJ2-1, with D perhaps matching TRBD1 (5 bases). The germline V gene encodes CDR1 SGHTA and CDR2 FQGNSA. V was pared by 1 base and J by 6 bases, with 10 bases between. The CDR3 loop spans 14 amino acids. The CDR3 is CASSLGGALNEQFF. The CDR3 coding sequence is TGTGCCAGCAGCTTAGGGGGCGCGCTCAATGAGCAGTTCTTC.

This chain connects TRBV4-1 to TRBJ2-3, with 8 bases lining up with TRBD1. The CDR3 is made up of 15 amino acids. J lost 2 bases, V lost 2 bases, and 3 bases had no gene match. Germline V CDR1 and CDR2: MGHRA, YSYEKL. The CDR3 loop reads CASSQPDRATDTQYF. In nucleotides, the CDR3 is TGCGCCAGCAGCCAACCGGACAGGGCCACAGATACGCAGTATTTT.

Concerning this clone: This is likely a read error, given that the CDR3 carries no conserved phenylalanine or tryptophan at its end. V gene TRBV2 combines with J gene TRBJ1-1, with D uncertain. Per germline, CDR1 SNHLY and CDR2 FYNNEI. The CDR3 is 15 amino acids. V lost 4 bases and J lost 0, with 12 bases in between. The CDR3 region is CASSVRVLMNTEAFV. The CDR3 nucleotides are TGTGCCAGCAGTGTGCGGGTGTTGATGAACACTGAAGCTTTCGTT.

V and J are TRBV5-1 and TRBJ2-2, with a weak D call TRBD1 (5 bases). V was shortened by 6 bases and J by 6 bases, with 9 bases between the two germline ends. This CDR3 region has 12 residues. The V gene's germline CDR1 is SGHRS and CDR2 YFSETQ. The chain's CDR3 is CASTSGSGELFF. The CDR3 DNA is TGCGCCAGCACGTCAGGGTCCGGGGAGCTGTTTTTT.

The V gene is TRBV28, the J gene TRBJ2-7; a weak D match, TRBD1 (5 bases). This CDR3 spans 16 amino acids. Trimming took 4 bases from V and 3 from J, leaving 19 bases between them. Per the germline V gene, CDR1 is MDHEN and CDR2 is SYDVKM. CDR3 region: CASSSVAKPQGYEQYF. The CDR3 nucleotides read TGTGCCAGCAGTTCAGTAGCTAAACCTCAGGGCTACGAGCAGTACTTC.

V gene TRBV10-1 combines with J gene TRBJ1-1; D unclear. Trimming removed 2 bases from V and 1 base from J, with 8 bases in between. The CDR3 is 14 residues long. Germline V CDR1 and CDR2: WNHNN, SYGVQD (reference sequence). CDR3 in DNA: TGCGCCAGCAGTGAGACGGCGGGGAACACTGAAGCTTTCTTT. This translates into CASSETAGNTEAFF.

The chain combines TRBV12-5 with TRBJ2-2; D is uncertain. This CDR3 is built from 12 residues. Trimming stripped 7 bases from V and 4 bases from J, with 7 bases between. Germline V CDR1 and CDR2: LGHNT, FRNRAP. The CDR3 loop reads CASATSTGELFF. The DNA for the CDR3 is TGTGCTAGTGCCACAAGCACCGGGGAGCTGTTTTTT.

This chain connects TRBV7-2 to TRBJ2-7, with TRBD2 matching 7 bases. Trimming removed 1 base from V and 3 bases from J; junction bases left unmatched: 6. Germline CDR1 and CDR2: SGHTA and FQGNSA. This CDR3 is built from 15 residues. The CDR3 region has the DNA TGTGCCAGCAGCTTAGGCGGGACGGGGGGCTACGAGCAGTACTTC. This sequence encodes CASSLGGTGGYEQYF.

The sample holds a few counts of this clone. The rearrangement joins TRBV5-1 to TRBJ1-1; D remains unclear. Looked up from germline, CDR1 is SGHRS and CDR2 is YFSETQ. CDR3 length equals 15 residues. Trimming removed 1 base from V and 4 bases from J, with 14 bases in between. For the CDR3, the DNA is TGCGCCAGCAGCTTGAGTAGTCACAGACGCACTGAAGCTTTCTTT. It translates to CASSLSSHRRTEAFF.

The chain carries TRBV30 and TRBJ2-3; D uncertain. Per the germline V gene, CDR1 is GTSNPN and CDR2 is SVGIG (reference sequence). CDR3 length: 11 residues. V shed 6 bases and J shed 6 bases, with 10 bases lying between them. The CDR3 protein is CACYVRDTQYF. In nucleotides, the CDR3 is TGTGCCTGCTATGTGAGGGATACGCAGTATTTT.

The V gene is TRBV25-1, the J gene TRBJ2-7; D is unclear. V was cut by 3 bases and J by 0 bases, with 6 bases left in between. The CDR3 extends over 13 amino acids. Germline-derived CDR1 and CDR2 are MGHDK and SYGVNS. CDR3 region: CASSDHSSYEQYF. CDR3 DNA: TGTGCCAGCAGTGATCACAGCTCCTACGAGCAGTACTTC.

The chain joins TRBV4-3 to TRBJ2-6; D possibly corresponds to TRBD2 (5 bases). Germline lookup yields CDR1 LGHNA and CDR2 YSLEER. CDR3 length: 17 residues. The germline V and J ends were trimmed by 2 bases and 2 bases, with 13 bases remaining between them. The CDR3 DNA reads TGCGCCAGCAGCCAACACAAAGTGAGGGCTGGGGCCAACGTCCTGACTTTC. It specifies CASSQHKVRAGANVLTF.

The V and J genes are TRBV9 and TRBJ1-6; D is unresolved. Looked up from germline, CDR1 is SGDLS and CDR2 is YYNGEE. This CDR3 is 14 amino acids long. The V and J ends lost 2 bases and 10 bases respectively, with 13 bases between them. CDR3 nucleotide sequence: TGTGCCAGCAGCGTCGGGGTGGACTACTCACCCCTCCACTTT. This translates into CASSVGVDYSPLHF.

The rearrangement links TRBV2 to TRBJ2-7, with 9 bases that match TRBD1. Trimming cost V 3 bases and J 3 bases; bases outside gene matches: 6. The germline CDR1 and CDR2 sequences are SNHLY and FYNNEI. The CDR3 consists of 15 residues. The CDR3 DNA is TGTGCCAGCAGTGACGCAGGGACAGGGTACTACGAGCAGTACTTC. This codes for CASSDAGTGYYEQYF.

The chain employs TRBV5-1 and TRBJ1-2; 12 nucleotides agree with TRBD1. The CDR3 sequence is 15 residues long. With 4 bases clipped from V and 5 bases from J, the junction kept 6 bases outside the gene matches. CDR1 is SGHRS, CDR2 YFSETQ, per germline. As DNA, the CDR3 is TGCGCCAGCAGCCCGGGACAGGGGGCTCGGTATGGCTACACCTTC. This encodes CASSPGQGARYGYTF. Together with reference TRBV5-1 and TRBJ1-2, the CDR3 gives the full variable domain: KAGVTQTPRYLIKTRGQQVTLSCSPISGHRSVSWYQQTPGQGLQFLFEYFSETQRNKGNFPGRFSGRQFSNSRSEMNVSTLELGDSALYLCASSPGQGARYGYTFGSGTRLTVV.

The chain employs TRBV7-8 and TRBJ2-1, with 14 nucleotides matching TRBD2. After removal of 5 bases from V and 6 bases from J, the junction contained 6 bases not matched to a gene. CDR1 and CDR2 from the germline V gene are SGHVS and FQNEAQ. The CDR3 is 16 residues long. The CDR3 reads CASSPRLAGGSNEQFF. DNA of the CDR3: TGTGCCAGCAGCCCACGACTAGCGGGGGGGTCCAATGAGCAGTTCTTC. The full variable domain, completed using reference TRBV7-8 and TRBJ2-1, is GAGVSQSPRYKVAKRGQDVALRCDPISGHVSLFWYQQALGQGPEFLTYFQNEAQLDKSGLPSDRFFAERPEGSVSTLKIQRTQQEDSAVYLCASSPRLAGGSNEQFFGPGTRLTVL.